Listed below are T cell receptor beta chains from one sample, sequenced in a study of T-cell memory formation after mild COVID-19. TCRdb used MiXCR to reprocess the 5' RACE reads, holding one entry per CDR3 protein. The sample lists 150,000 to 200,000 distinct CDR3 sequences, approximately 12% occurring once. The sample taken for sequencing was PBMCs or a T cell subset sorted from them (not recorded which). The origin of the receptors is a man aged 18 to 29 who had mild COVID-19 (a few samples of this study predate the infection). Cell type and time point are not known. The CDR3 runs from the conserved cysteine through the conserved F or W. The D gene is left open where the match is weak. The size entry is marked missing in some rows and otherwise reads once, few, many or a size class.

clone_size: .; cdr3_length: 12; d_call: .; j_call: TRBJ1-1; v_call: TRBV29-1; cdr3_aa: CSVQNGHTEAFF; cdr3_nt: TGCAGCGTTCAGAATGGTCACACTGAAGCTTTCTTT
clone_size: .; cdr3_length: 14; d_call: .; j_call: TRBJ2-2; v_call: TRBV12-3/TRBV12-4; cdr3_aa: CASSIRGWDGELFF; cdr3_nt: TGTGCCAGCAGTATACGGGGCTGGGACGGGGAGCTGTTTTTT
clone_size: few; cdr3_length: 14; d_call: .; j_call: TRBJ2-2; v_call: TRBV5-1; cdr3_aa: CASSLELAAGELFF; cdr3_nt: TGCGCCAGCAGCTTGGAACTAGCCGCCGGGGAGCTGTTTTTT
clone_size: .; cdr3_length: 13; d_call: .; j_call: TRBJ2-3; v_call: TRBV24-1; cdr3_aa: CATSVGDSDTQYF; cdr3_nt: TGTGCCACCAGTGTCGGGGACTCAGATACGCAGTATTTT
clone_size: .; cdr3_length: 14; d_call: .; j_call: TRBJ1-2; v_call: TRBV11-2; cdr3_aa: CASSRWGSNYGYTF; cdr3_nt: TGTGCCAGCAGCCGTTGGGGCAGCAACTATGGCTACACCTTC
clone_size: .; cdr3_length: 13; d_call: .; j_call: TRBJ2-3; v_call: TRBV7-2; cdr3_aa: CASSSDHSGPQYF; cdr3_nt: TGTGCCAGCAGCTCAGACCATTCCGGTCCGCAGTATTTT
clone_size: .; cdr3_length: 14; d_call: TRBD2; j_call: TRBJ2-7; v_call: TRBV5-1; cdr3_aa: CASSYAGGTYEQYF; cdr3_nt: TGCGCCAGCAGCTATGCGGGGGGCACCTACGAGCAGTACTTC
clone_size: many; cdr3_length: 14; d_call: .; j_call: TRBJ2-5; v_call: TRBV7-9; cdr3_aa: CASSGPGEQETQYF; cdr3_nt: TGTGCCAGCAGCGGCCCCGGGGAACAAGAGACCCAGTACTTC
clone_size: .; cdr3_length: 15; d_call: .; j_call: TRBJ2-1; v_call: TRBV5-1; cdr3_aa: CASTSDRVSYNEQFF; cdr3_nt: TGCGCCAGCACCTCGGACAGAGTATCCTACAATGAGCAGTTCTTC
clone_size: few; cdr3_length: 14; d_call: TRBD1; j_call: TRBJ2-3; v_call: TRBV7-3; cdr3_aa: CASSRDRGWDTQYF; cdr3_nt: TGTGCCAGCAGCCGGGACAGGGGTTGGGATACGCAGTATTTT
clone_size: few; cdr3_length: 15; d_call: TRBD1; j_call: TRBJ1-6; v_call: TRBV15; cdr3_aa: CATRPRGQGDPPLHF; cdr3_nt: TGTGCCACCAGACCCCGAGGACAGGGCGATCCACCCCTCCACTTT
clone_size: many; cdr3_length: 15; d_call: TRBD1; j_call: TRBJ1-2; v_call: TRBV5-1; cdr3_aa: CASSVTGLKSYGYTF; cdr3_nt: TGCGCCAGCAGCGTGACAGGGTTGAAGAGCTATGGCTACACCTTC